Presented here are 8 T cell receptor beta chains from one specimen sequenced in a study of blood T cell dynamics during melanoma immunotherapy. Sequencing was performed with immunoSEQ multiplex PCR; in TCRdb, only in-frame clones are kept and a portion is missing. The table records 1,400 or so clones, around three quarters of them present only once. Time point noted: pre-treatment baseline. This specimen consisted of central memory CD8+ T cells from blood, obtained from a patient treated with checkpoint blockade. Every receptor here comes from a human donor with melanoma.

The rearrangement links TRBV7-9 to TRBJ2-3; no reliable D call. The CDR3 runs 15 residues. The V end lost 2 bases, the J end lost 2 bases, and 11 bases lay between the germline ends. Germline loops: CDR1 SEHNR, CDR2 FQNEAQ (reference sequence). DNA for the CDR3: TGTGCCAGCAGCTTAAATGTCGGAACCACAGATACGCAGTATTTT. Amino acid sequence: CASSLNVGTTDTQYF. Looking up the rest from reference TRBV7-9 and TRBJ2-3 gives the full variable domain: DTGVSQNPRHKITKRGQNVTFRCDPISEHNRLYWYRQTLGQGPEFLTYFQNEAQLEKSRLLSDRFSAERPKGSFSTLEIQRTEQGDSAMYLCASSLNVGTTDTQYFGPGTRLTVL.

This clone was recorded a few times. The CDR3, as DNA: TGTGCCACCAGCAGATCGGGGACCGGCTACGAGCAGTACTTC. It yields the protein CATSRSGTGYEQYF. This chain connects TRBV15 to TRBJ2-7, with D possibly called TRBD1 or TRBD2 (5 bases each). Trimming took off 2 bases at V and 3 bases at J, with 11 bases between the two ends. This CDR3 region has 14 residues. Germline V lookup: CDR1 LNHNV, CDR2 YYDKDF (reference sequence). Filled out from reference TRBV15 and TRBJ2-7, the complete variable domain reads DAMVIQNPRYQVTQFGKPVTLSCSQTLNHNVMYWYQQKSSQAPKLLFHYYDKDFNNEADTPDNFQSRRPNTSFCFLDIRSPGLGDTAMYLCATSRSGTGYEQYFGPGTRLTVT.

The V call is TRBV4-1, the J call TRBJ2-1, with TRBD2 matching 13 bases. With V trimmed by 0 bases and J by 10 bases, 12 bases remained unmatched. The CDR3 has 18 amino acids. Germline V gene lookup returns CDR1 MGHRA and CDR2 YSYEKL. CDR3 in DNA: TGCGCCAGCAGCCAAGATCCCTTGGGGACTAGCGGGACGTCCGAGCAGTTCTTC. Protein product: CASSQDPLGTSGTSEQFF.

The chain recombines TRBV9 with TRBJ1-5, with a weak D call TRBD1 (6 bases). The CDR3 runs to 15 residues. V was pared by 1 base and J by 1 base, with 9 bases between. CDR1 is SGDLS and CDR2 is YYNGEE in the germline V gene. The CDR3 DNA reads TGTGCCAGCAGCGTATCAGGGGACAGCAATCAGCCCCAGCATTTT. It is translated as CASSVSGDSNQPQHF.

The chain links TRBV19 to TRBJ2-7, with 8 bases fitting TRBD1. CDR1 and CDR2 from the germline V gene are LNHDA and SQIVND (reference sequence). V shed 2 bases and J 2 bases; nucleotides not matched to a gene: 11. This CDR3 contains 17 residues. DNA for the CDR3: TGTGCCAGTAGTATAAGTATAGACAGGGGAACCCCCTACGAGCAGTACTTC. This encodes CASSISIDRGTPYEQYF.

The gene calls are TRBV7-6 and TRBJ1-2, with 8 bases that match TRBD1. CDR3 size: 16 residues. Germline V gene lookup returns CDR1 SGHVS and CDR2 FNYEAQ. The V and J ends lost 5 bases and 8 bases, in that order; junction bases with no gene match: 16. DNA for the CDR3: TGTGCCAGCAGCCCCGGGACAGGAGGGTTCGTGGGCGGCTACACCTTC. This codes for CASSPGTGGFVGGYTF. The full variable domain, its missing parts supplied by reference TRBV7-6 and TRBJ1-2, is GAGVSQSPRYKVTKRGQDVALRCDPISGHVSLYWYRQALGQGPEFLTYFNYEAQQDKSGLPNDRFSAERPEGSISTLTIQRTEQRDSAMYRCASSPGTGGFVGGYTFGSGTRLTVV.

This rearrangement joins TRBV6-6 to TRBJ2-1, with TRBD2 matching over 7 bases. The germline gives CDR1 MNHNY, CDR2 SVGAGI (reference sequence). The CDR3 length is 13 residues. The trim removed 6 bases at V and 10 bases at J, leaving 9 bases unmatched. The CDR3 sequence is CASSAGTTVEQFF. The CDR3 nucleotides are TGTGCCAGCAGCGCCGGGACTACCGTGGAGCAGTTCTTC.

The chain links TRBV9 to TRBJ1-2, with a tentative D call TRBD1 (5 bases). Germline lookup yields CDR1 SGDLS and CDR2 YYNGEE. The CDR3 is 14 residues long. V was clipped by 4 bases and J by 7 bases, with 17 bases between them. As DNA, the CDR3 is TGTGCCAGCAGCTTAAGTTCAGGGAGTAGTGGCTACACCTTC. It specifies CASSLSSGSSGYTF.